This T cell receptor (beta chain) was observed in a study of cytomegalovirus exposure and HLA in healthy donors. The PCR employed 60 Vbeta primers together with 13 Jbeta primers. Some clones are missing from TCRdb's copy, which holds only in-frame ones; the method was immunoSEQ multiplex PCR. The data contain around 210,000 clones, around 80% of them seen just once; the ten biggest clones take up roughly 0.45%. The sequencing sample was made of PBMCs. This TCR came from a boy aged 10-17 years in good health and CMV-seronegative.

The CDR3 reads CASSQVSGMRDNEQFF. DNA for the CDR3: TGCGCCAGCAGCCAAGTGTCCGGGATGAGGGACAATGAGCAGTTCTTC. The rearrangement joins TRBV4-1 to TRBJ2-1; TRBD2 is a possible D gene (5 bases). There are 16 residues in the CDR3. V lost 1 base and J lost 5, with 15 bases in between. Germline assignment: CDR1 MGHRA and CDR2 YSYEKL.